One and the same sample provided the 6 T cell receptor beta chains below, sequenced in a study of CD8 T cells in ankylosing spondylitis. Each CDR3 protein is one row after TCRdb ran MiXCR on the 5' RACE reads. The sample lists just over 350,000 distinct CDR3 sequences, approximately 20% occurring once. Specimen: blood, either unsorted or a sorted T cell fraction (not recorded which). The receptor set was obtained from a male donor with ankylosing spondylitis or in good health (not recorded which).

This clonotype has a handful of counts. The rearrangement links TRBV20-1 to TRBJ2-1; D may be TRBD2 (6 bases). CDR3 length: 16 residues. V lost 5 bases, J lost 4 bases, and 21 bases lay in between. Germline V gene data show CDR1 as DFQATT and CDR2 as SNEGSKA (reference sequence). CDR3 amino acids: CSARGAGPRIYNEQFF. For the CDR3, the DNA is TGCAGTGCTCGAGGCGCGGGGCCCCGCATTTACAATGAGCAGTTCTTC.

J is TRBJ2-1 and V is TRBV6-5; 8 positions agree with TRBD1. The germline gives CDR1 MNHEY, CDR2 SVGAGI. Trimming removed 4 bases from V and 6 bases from J; junction bases left unmatched: 11. The CDR3 extends over 16 amino acids. The chain's CDR3 is CASSSPGTGNFNEQFF. The CDR3 DNA is TGTGCCAGCAGTTCCCCCGGGACAGGAAATTTCAATGAGCAGTTCTTC.

This clonotype was found a few times. At one of its ends the junction is not consistent with the germline gene, which may arise from a read error. The rearrangement links TRBV27 to TRBJ1-4; weak D call: TRBD1 (6 bases). This CDR3 spans 15 amino acids. Germline CDR1 and CDR2: MNHEY and SMNVEV (reference sequence). CDR3 DNA sequence: TGTGCCAGCACCCAGACAGGATCCTCTAAGGAAAAACTGTTTTTT. Encoded protein: CASTQTGSSKEKLFF. Looking up the rest from reference TRBV27 and TRBJ1-4 gives the full variable domain: EAQVTQNPRYLITVTGKKLTVTCSQNMNHEYMSWYRQDPGLGLRQIYYSMNVEVTDKGDVPEGYKVSRKEKRNFPLILESPSPNQTSLYFCASTQTGSSKEKLFFGSGTQLSVL.

The chain joins TRBV6-1 to TRBJ1-1; 7 positions match TRBD1. The CDR3 covers 14 residues. The germline V gene encodes CDR1 MNHNS and CDR2 SASEGT. V lost 6 bases and J lost 0; bases outside the gene matches: 4. CDR3 in DNA: TGTGCCAGCAGGGGGACAGTGATGAACACTGAAGCTTTCTTT. Protein: CASRGTVMNTEAFF.

This rearrangement joins TRBV10-1 to TRBJ2-7; D uncertain. Trimming took off 3 bases at V and 6 bases at J, with 15 bases between the two ends. CDR1 WNHNN and CDR2 SYGVQD come from the germline V gene (reference sequence). There are 14 residues in the CDR3. Written as DNA, the CDR3 is TGCGCCAGCAGTGAAGGCAGACCCGTCGGCGAGCAGTACTTC. Protein product: CASSEGRPVGEQYF.

The sample holds a few counts of this clonotype. CDR3 sequence: CASSQQAGLVRDNEQFF. CDR3 sequence (DNA): TGTGCCAGCAGCCAACAGGCGGGACTAGTAAGGGACAATGAGCAGTTCTTC. This chain uses TRBV11-2 with TRBJ2-1, with 8 nucleotides matching TRBD2. The length of the CDR3 is 17 residues. V shed 5 bases, J shed 5 bases, and the junction held 14 bases outside the gene matches. Germline assignment: CDR1 SGHAT and CDR2 FQNNGV.